This TCR beta chain emerged from a study of cytomegalovirus exposure and HLA in healthy donors. Findings and caveats of the study: As was reported, the HLA-A and HLA-B alleles of most subjects were accurately predicted from TCR beta sequences.

The study ran its PCR with 60 Vbeta and 13 Jbeta primers. Some clones are missing from TCRdb's copy, which holds only in-frame ones; the method was immunoSEQ multiplex PCR. Of about 110,000 clones in the sample, 75% to 85% were seen once. The V segment lost 4 bases and the J segment 4 bases; nucleotides outside the gene matches: 3. This CDR3 region has 14 residues. Germline values: CDR1 SGHNT, CDR2 YYREEE (reference sequence). On this clone: No antigen is known for it.

Input material: PBMCs. The V call is TRBV5-4, the J call TRBJ2-3; 10 bases match TRBD2. This receptor was taken from a man in his thirties or forties in good health and CMV-seronegative. The CDR3 region is CASSRTSGADTQYF. The CDR3 DNA reads as TGTGCCAGCAGCCGGACTAGCGGTGCAGATACGCAGTATTTT.